This T cell receptor beta chain was obtained from a study of Tregs in tolerant kidney transplant recipients. General observations from the study: Expanding Tregs on activated donor B cells appeared to best identify donor-specific TCRbeta clones.

The CDR3 runs to 18 residues. Germline CDR1 is SGHKS and CDR2 is YYEKEE (reference sequence). The J segment lost 5 bases and the V segment lost 4 bases, leaving 20 bases of the junction unmatched. Some clones are missing from TCRdb's copy, which holds only in-frame ones; the method was immunoSEQ multiplex PCR. The data contain under 45,000 clones, less than 97% of them singletons. Note on this clone: As yet, its antigen is unknown.

This TCR was recovered from a human donor in good health. Sequenced: Tregs from blood cultured with allogeneic cells. The rearrangement joins TRBV5-5 to TRBJ1-2; TRBD1 matches 7 bases. In DNA form, the CDR3 reads TGTGCCAGCAGCCCCGCGGACAGGCGATTACATCGCCTTTATGGCTACACCTTC. This translates into CASSPADRRLHRLYGYTF.